This T cell receptor (beta chain) appears in the sequencing data of a study of cytomegalovirus exposure and HLA in healthy donors (dated by TCRdb to the late 2010s). With regard to the full study: According to an earlier analysis of 450 to 650 of the donors, roughly 180 million T cells yielded over 90 million unique TCR beta sequences and roughly 280 Gb of sequence data. About 300 gigabases of sequencing data and around 88 million unique TCR sequences made up an early release that covered about 640 HLA-typed donors. The genetic ancestry cluster associated with self-reported Caucasian donors included over 80% of the roughly 380 genotyped donors. The study was designed to test whether signatures of past pathogen exposure could be identified by cataloging public T cell receptors. The study profiled the T cell repertoires of some 610 subjects by immunosequencing and related them to cytomegalovirus serostatus. Besides the first cohort of roughly 640 subjects, a separate validation cohort made up of roughly 120 different subjects was used. To predict cytomegalovirus infection status, the study brought together high-throughput TCR immunosequencing, statistical association of individual TCRs with disease status, and machine learning. A later analysis re-examined previously published TCR beta repertoires from around 670 donors and added high-resolution HLA genotyping to investigate patterns of TCR occurrence. Rather than drawing on any new phenotypic data, the later analysis identified candidate immune exposures from TCR beta sequences and the way those sequences occurred across donors. In an earlier analysis of a few hundred of the donors, high-throughput TCR beta sequencing was used to judge whether each TCR beta V gene segment behaved as functional or pseudogenic. Donor age, sex, ethnicity and CMV serostatus were compiled alongside the repertoire data. A later genetic analysis took genome-wide SNP genotypes for about 55% of the 666 donors and used that subset as a discovery cohort. All discovery cohort repertoires had been generated on a single sequencing platform. HLA typing included class I and class II loci at four-digit resolution. The number of typed donors differed by locus: about 629-640 for A, B, C, DRB1 and DQB1; some 540 for DQA1; about 600 for DPA1; and around 470 for DPB1. Four to six DR-DQ haplotypes were handled as single units for association and clustering, since linkage in the cohort was strong. On average, about 240,000 unique TCR beta nucleotide sequences were sequenced per donor among 350 to 400 genotyped donors of the cohort, with approximately 18% of those sequences being non-productive.

Paper-wide results and their limitations: In a later analysis, about 16,000 TCR beta sequences were associated with specific HLA alleles at a false discovery rate of 0.05. Linkage disequilibrium might explain the correlated functional status among segregating V segments, but an unknown experimental factor could not be excluded. Strong co-occurrence of HLA alleles, especially DR and DQ, made assigning TCR associations to individual alleles difficult. This cohort had only TCR beta chains sequenced, and the lack of alpha or paired-chain data limited which features could be detected. According to a later genetic analysis, donors in an Asian-associated ancestry cluster had fewer N-insertions in productive TCRs than the approximately 690-donor mean. The earlier analysis of a few hundred of the donors excluded fewer than 20 rarely observed V segments, including chromosome 9 orphons, because counts were too low. CMV serostatus was the only immune exposure information available for the cohort. The sequencing pipeline was judged likely to have produced a cluster of highly shared sequence variants as a technical artifact. Three of the identified cytomegalovirus-associated TCR beta chains were confirmed in vitro to be specific for cytomegalovirus antigens. Some IMGT-functional V segments, including TRBV6-2 and TRBV6-3, could not be distinguished by the 87-base-pair reads and were therefore excluded. A further reported finding was that TCR beta sequences accurately predicted the HLA-A and HLA-B alleles for most subjects in the first cohort. In a later analysis, the rate of TCR association differed among HLA loci, with DRB1 alleles having the most associated TCRs and HLA-C alleles having the fewest. Most TCR sequences were seen in very few donors, while some public TCRs were found in many individuals. In a later analysis, HLA-associated TCR beta chains were found to be more clonally expanded and to have lower generation probabilities than equally common non-associated chains. Because some donors lacked HLA typing at each locus, the association tests relied only on the typed subset. Several of the top co-occurrence clusters appeared to be linked to parvovirus B19, influenza, CMV and Epstein-Barr virus, according to a later analysis. The classifier was reported to diagnose cytomegalovirus status with high specificity and sensitivity in both the original cohort and the validation cohort. V-gene and J-gene trimming of TCR beta chains was associated with a missense DCLRE1C variant in a later genetic analysis, and the association was replicated in an independent cohort. A total of fewer than 200 TCR beta chains were listed by the study as associated with cytomegalovirus. It was suggested by the authors that the approach could potentially be generalized to other disease states and immunological phenotypes. Roughly uniform sequencing depth across donors was assumed in presence/absence analyses, although this assumption may not hold. Most CMV-associated TCR beta chains appeared to be HLA-restricted in a later analysis, and the HLA associations seemed to be driven largely by CMV exposure. Broadly in line with IMGT annotations, most TCR beta V segments showed up in productive rearrangements about 87% or about 30% of the time in an earlier analysis of about 500 of the donors.

The CDR3 contains 13 residues, cysteine and phenylalanine counted. Only the CDR3 region is kept as DNA, spanning 39 bases read in frame from base 1. V and J are truncated by 3 bases and 8 bases respectively, leaving an intervening sequence of 10 bases. In the germline V gene, CDR1 corresponds to SGHAT and CDR2 to FQNNGV. On this clone itself: Its antigen remains unidentified. Per-base quality was not reported, and no clone a single base away is much larger than it.

In total, roughly 670 healthy bone marrow donors made up the cohort. At the time of sampling, every cohort member was nominally healthy, though immune exposures that went unrecorded were likely present. The donor tested CMV seronegative, placing the donor among the roughly 350 seronegative members of the cohort. Every donor gave a peripheral blood sample, and the peripheral blood mononuclear cells from that sample were used for TCR beta sequencing. Genomic DNA was extracted from the blood cell samples with the Qiagen DNeasy Blood Extraction Kit. The library was made by the immunoSEQ multiplex PCR assay. For the multiplex PCR, a mixture combining 60 forward primers for TCR Vbeta segments and 13 reverse primers for TCR Jbeta segments was used. The CDR3 region of rearranged TCR beta genes was amplified from genomic DNA by a multiplex PCR assay. Amplified TCR beta libraries were sequenced as 87-base-pair reads on the Illumina HiSeq System. Turning to the authors' computational methods: Across the 700 or so repertoires, a later analysis counted 80 million or so unique TCR beta chains, some 11 million of which were shared by at least two donors. Raw reads were error-corrected and collapsed into unique sequences by a nearest-neighbor algorithm in which closely related sequences were merged to remove PCR and sequencing errors. CDR3 sequences were aligned to IMGT reference sequences to assign V, D and J gene segments. For a sequence to be retained, a match of at least six nucleotides to both a V gene segment and a J gene segment was required. A rearrangement was called productive if the CDR3 had no stop codons and remained in frame with V and J, and every other rearrangement was called non-productive. Following IMGT convention, CDR3 was defined as the stretch from the second conserved V-encoded cysteine up to the conserved J-encoded phenylalanine. The earlier analysis of 550 to 650 of the donors excluded any sequence lacking an unambiguous match to a single V gene segment. In an earlier analysis of 587 of the donors, a V segment was called functional when productive rearrangements were above 56.7%, and segregating when the standard deviation between donors exceeded 5%. A statistical classification framework was built to diagnose cytomegalovirus status from the catalog of TCR beta chain sequences. A later analysis assigned V and J genes by comparing TCR nucleotide sequences with IMGT/GENE-DB human TR gene sequences. Using the TCRdist pipeline, a later analysis assigned CDR3 sequences along with most-parsimonious VDJ recombination scenarios. In a later analysis, each TCR beta chain was defined by its CDR3 amino acid sequence together with its V-gene family, and reads lacking a unique V-gene family were excluded. As a way to deal with suspected cross-contamination and a sequencing artifact, a later analysis dropped hundreds of nucleotide sequences that were highly shared and had low generation probability. For each public chain, a later analysis derived a clonal expansion index from normalized ranks of inferred template counts within each repertoire. Generation probabilities in a later analysis came from a VDJ recombination model fitted to out-of-frame rearrangements, and those results were checked against IGoR. Hypergeometric tests were used in a later analysis to score TCR-TCR, TCR-HLA and TCR-CMV co-occurrence, with a repertoire-size bias correction applied to the TCR pairs. To estimate false discovery rates, a later analysis permuted the HLA or CMV assignments 20 times. In a later analysis, co-occurring TCRs were grouped using DBSCAN, with TCRdist sequence similarity added in when clustering inside HLA-allele-positive subsets. Repertoires with fewer than 30,000 or more than 120,000 public chains were left out of co-occurrence clustering, as were five repertoires with anomalous nucleotide sharing. TCRdb holds this immuneACCESS table with in-frame rearrangements only. Some clones are missing; in checked studies, unresolved V genes explain under half, and the rest has no known cause. From that table come the V and J calls and clone size; the DNA was used to work out D and trimming. Within this sample are tens of thousands of clones, with 75% to 80% of them counted one time only. 4% to 5% of the sample belongs to the ten largest clones.

This sequence uses TRBV11-2 and TRBJ1-4, with no reliable assignment of the D segment. This clonotype originated in a man between 40 and 49 years old in good health and CMV-seronegative. Input material: PBMCs. CDR3 loop: CASSFRGGEKLFF. The DNA is as follows: TGTGCCAGCAGCTTTCGGGGTGGGGAAAAACTGTTTTTT.